This TCR beta chain was obtained from a study of blood T cell repertoires in COVID-19. On the study more broadly: Sites in the United States, Italy and Spain provided acute and convalescent COVID-19 samples. Sources were T cells, B-cell-depleted T cells, or PBMCs; the material itself was cDNA or gDNA.

This clone has a single count. Authors' processing steps: Reference gene primer amplification gave estimated nucleated cell counts. The protocol was immunoSEQ multiplex PCR, while the TCRdb copy is restricted to in-frame clones and leaves out a portion. That table gives V, J and clone size, and the DNA gave D and trimming. The repertoire holds hundreds of thousands of clones, with about 85% as singletons. The CDR3 covers 17 residues. V was clipped by 5 bases and J by 1 base; unmatched bases: 11. Looked up from germline, CDR1 is MDHEN and CDR2 is SYDVKM. The V gene is TRBV28, the J gene TRBJ1-2; 9 bases line up with TRBD1. The sequence was obtained from a woman younger than 30 with acute COVID-19. The material sequenced was PBMCs or T cells enriched from blood (not recorded which). The CDR3 spells CASSPRRYRGRNYGYTF. The CDR3 coding sequence is TGTGCCAGCAGTCCGAGGAGATACAGGGGGCGTAACTATGGCTACACCTTC.